The subject of this entry is one T cell receptor (beta chain). What it binds is not known. The data stem from a study of graft-versus-host responses after intestinal transplantation. In germline, CDR1 is SGDLS, CDR2 YYNGEE. The CDR3 extends over 14 amino acids. Trimming took off 0 bases at V and 4 bases at J, with 9 bases between the two ends. Some clones are missing from TCRdb's copy, which holds only in-frame ones; the method was immunoSEQ multiplex PCR. Among 90,000 to 120,000 clones, roughly 87% were seen once, and the ten largest hold over 0.8%. Study-wide findings and caveats: Clonal ratios of graft-versus-host to host-versus-graft in allografts were high for patients exhibiting graft-donor T cell macrochimerism.

The sample consisted of unstimulated CD4+ T cells sorted from spleen or lymph node cells, taken before intestinal transplant. The chain has TRBV9 and TRBJ2-3, with D perhaps given as TRBD1 or TRBD2 (5 bases each). The TCR was taken from a human donor who received an intestinal transplant. This CDR3 is CASSVVGDPDTQYF. In nucleotides, the CDR3 is TGTGCCAGCAGCGTAGTGGGGGACCCAGATACGCAGTATTTT.